These 31 T cell receptor beta chains originate from one sample sequenced in a study of CD8+CD57+ T cells in acquired aplastic anemia. TCR beta VDJ and CDR3 profiles were obtained from a genomic DNA template. TCRdb analysed the reads with MiXCR anew, one entry per CDR3 protein. The repertoire includes about 160,000 distinct CDR3 sequences, around 43% of them detected once, and roughly 2.9% sits in the top ten. It was patients with CD8+CD57+ cell expansion by flow cytometry who were chosen for sequencing. Sequenced sample: sorted CD4+, CD8+, or CD8+CD57+ T cells (not recorded which) from PBMCs. These receptor sequences come from a human donor with aplastic anemia.

This clonotype showed up just a few times. V usage is TRBV6-1 and J usage is TRBJ2-3; 7 bases agree with TRBD2. The germline V gene has CDR1 MNHNS and CDR2 SASEGT. V was clipped by 5 bases and J by 4 bases; unmatched bases: 15. The CDR3 extends over 17 amino acids. DNA of the CDR3: TGTGCCAGCAGTCCTTCTGCACTAGCGAGCCGCTCAGATACGCAGTATTTT. This encodes CASSPSALASRSDTQYF.

The J gene is TRBJ2-7, the V gene TRBV11-2; 10 bases map to TRBD2. From germline, CDR1 is SGHAT and CDR2 FQNNGV. CDR3 length equals 17 residues. Trimming removed 5 bases from V and 0 bases from J; junction bases left unmatched: 10. The CDR3 nucleotides are TGTGCCAGCAGCCCACCGGGACTAGCGTCAGGCTCCTACGAGCAGTACTTC. As protein: CASSPPGLASGSYEQYF.

V gene TRBV19 combines with J gene TRBJ1-3; D is ambiguous. The CDR3 extends over 11 amino acids. Germline CDR1 LNHDA, CDR2 SQIVND (reference sequence). V was cut by 8 bases and J by 3 bases, with 5 bases left in between. The CDR3: CASYSGNTIYF. The CDR3 DNA reads TGTGCCAGTTACAGTGGAAACACCATATATTTT.

The gene calls are TRBV29-1 and TRBJ2-5; 7 bases agree with TRBD2. The end of the DNA fits TRBJ2-1 better, so the J call may be wrong. Germline V CDR1 and CDR2: SQVTM, ANQGSEA. The CDR3 runs 13 residues. CDR3 region: CSVDPSGNNEQFF. Written as DNA, the CDR3 is TGCAGCGTTGACCCTAGCGGCAACAATGAGCAGTTCTTC.

The V gene is TRBV10-3, the J gene TRBJ1-2, with unresolved D. Looked up from germline, CDR1 is ENHRY and CDR2 is SYGVKD. The CDR3 runs to 13 residues. Trimming pared 4 bases from V and 2 bases from J, leaving 8 bases between. DNA for the CDR3: TGTGCCATCAGTGGTCCGGACAACTATGGCTACACCTTC. Its protein product is CAISGPDNYGYTF.

V usage is TRBV7-2 and J usage is TRBJ1-6, with D maybe TRBD1 (5 bases). V shed 5 bases and J shed 13 bases, with 12 bases lying between them. The CDR3 has 12 amino acids. The germline gives CDR1 SGHTA, CDR2 FQGNSA. CDR3 residues: CASSRGSGPLHF. The CDR3 nucleotides are TGTGCCAGCAGCAGGGGCAGCGGGCCCCTCCACTTT.

At least ten counts were recorded for this clonotype. The rearrangement links TRBV7-2 to TRBJ1-2; D gene uncertain. The V and J ends lost 5 bases and 8 bases respectively, with 18 bases between them. The V gene's germline CDR1 is SGHTA and CDR2 FQGNSA. The CDR3 has 14 residues. This CDR3 reads CASSLRGSPGGYTF. In nucleotides, the CDR3 is TGTGCCAGCAGCCTAAGAGGGTCCCCGGGGGGCTACACCTTC.

This clonotype was seen repeatedly, ten times or more. The chain joins TRBV7-6 to TRBJ2-5; 10 positions agree with TRBD2. Looked up from germline, CDR1 is SGHVS and CDR2 is FNYEAQ. The CDR3 is 15 residues long. Trimming cost V 4 bases and J 5 bases; bases outside gene matches: 7. CDR3 region: CASSSGSGGVETQYF. CDR3 in DNA: TGTGCCAGCAGCTCTGGGAGCGGGGGGGTCGAGACCCAGTACTTC. Looking up the rest from reference TRBV7-6 and TRBJ2-5 gives the full variable domain: GAGVSQSPRYKVTKRGQDVALRCDPISGHVSLYWYRQALGQGPEFLTYFNYEAQQDKSGLPNDRFSAERPEGSISTLTIQRTEQRDSAMYRCASSSGSGGVETQYFGPGTRLLVL.

The sample holds many counts of this clonotype. The rearrangement joins TRBV6-5 to TRBJ2-7; TRBD1 aligns across 7 bases. This CDR3 is built from 14 residues. The V gene's germline CDR1 is MNHEY and CDR2 SVGAGI. V trimming: 5 bases; J trimming: 2 bases; junction bases outside the gene matches: 6. The CDR3 region is CASSDQGQPYEQYF. Here the CDR3 DNA reads TGTGCCAGCAGTGATCAGGGACAGCCCTACGAGCAGTACTTC.

This clonotype was counted once. Compared with germline, one end of the junction differs, possibly owing to a read error. This rearrangement joins TRBV9 to TRBJ1-5; D is uncertain. The CDR3 length is 15 residues. Germline V gene sequence: CDR1 SGDLS, CDR2 YYNGEE. CDR3 bases: TGTGCCAGCAGCGTCGGGAGCATCGGCAATCCGCCCCAGCATTTT. Its protein product is CASSVGSIGNPPQHF. Supplemented by reference TRBV9 and TRBJ1-5, the full variable domain reads DSGVTQTPKHLITATGQRVTLRCSPRSGDLSVYWYQQSLDQGLQFLIQYYNGEERAKGNILERFSAQQFPDLHSELNLSSLELGDSALYFCASSVGSIGNPPQHFGDGTRLSIL.

The V gene is TRBV11-1, the J gene TRBJ2-2; the D call may be TRBD1 or TRBD2 (5 bases each). Germline-derived CDR1 and CDR2 are SGHAT and FQDESV (reference sequence). V lost 1 base, J lost 4 bases, and 13 bases lay in between. This CDR3 region has 16 residues. The CDR3 bases are TGTGCCAGCAGCTTAGAGGCAGGGAGCAGCACCGGGGAGCTGTTTTTT. Residues: CASSLEAGSSTGELFF. Filled out from reference TRBV11-1 and TRBJ2-2, the complete variable domain reads EAEVAQSPRYKITEKSQAVAFWCDPISGHATLYWYRQILGQGPELLVQFQDESVVDDSQLPKDRFSAERLKGVDSTLKIQPAELGDSAMYLCASSLEAGSSTGELFFGEGSRLTVL.

This chain uses TRBV10-3 with TRBJ1-1; weak D call: TRBD1 (6 bases). The CDR3 extends over 14 amino acids. With 5 bases removed from V and 4 bases from J, the gap between germline ends came to 14 bases. Germline V gene sequence: CDR1 ENHRY, CDR2 SYGVKD. The CDR3, as DNA: TGTGCCATCAGTTTGGGGGCGCAGGGCACTGAAGCTTTCTTT. Its translation is CAISLGAQGTEAFF.

This clonotype was seen more than once but under ten times. This clone may be a read error of a much larger clone one base away. Likely a read error: the CDR3 ends without its conserved phenylalanine or tryptophan. The chain uses TRBV24-1 and TRBJ2-1; 13 bases map to TRBD2. Germline CDR1 reads KGHDR; CDR2 reads SFDVKD. The trim removed 0 bases at V and 8 bases at J, leaving 6 bases unmatched. The CDR3 length is 17 residues. The CDR3 region has the DNA TGTGCCACCAGTGATTTGAGGACTAGCGGGAGTAGCGATGAGCAGTTCTTA. Translating it yields CATSDLRTSGSSDEQFL.

The V and J genes are TRBV2 and TRBJ1-2, with TRBD1 matching over 7 bases. This CDR3 has 16 amino acids. The V gene's germline CDR1 is SNHLY and CDR2 FYNNEI. After removal of 10 bases from V and 4 bases from J, the junction contained 18 bases not matched to a gene. The CDR3 is CATSASGGGIGYGYTF. The CDR3 bases are TGTGCCACCAGCGCTTCGGGAGGGGGCATTGGCTATGGCTACACCTTC.

This chain joins TRBV5-4 and TRBJ1-1; D possibly corresponds to TRBD1 (5 bases). V lost 1 base and J lost 6, with 19 bases in between. CDR1 SGHNT and CDR2 YYREEE come from the germline V gene (reference sequence). CDR3 size: 16 residues. CDR3 DNA: TGTGCCAGCAGCTTGATGGGGAGTGGGGCTGGCCCTGAAGCTTTCTTT. This codes for CASSLMGSGAGPEAFF.

In this sample, this clonotype turned up a few times. This chain links TRBV6-1 with TRBJ1-4, with D perhaps matching TRBD1 (5 bases). This CDR3 has 13 residues. Trimming stripped 6 bases from V and 8 bases from J, with 13 bases between. Germline V gives CDR1 MNHNS, CDR2 SASEGT. The CDR3 DNA reads as TGTGCCAGCAGAGTGGGGACGACAGAAAAACTGTTTTTT. Residues: CASRVGTTEKLFF.

In its sample, this clonotype was seen many times. The V call is TRBV5-1, the J call TRBJ2-7; D may be TRBD2 (6 bases). CDR3 length: 17 amino acids. Between the trimmed V and J ends, which lost 1 base and 2 bases, there was a span of 19 bases. CDR1 and CDR2 (germline): SGHRS, YFSETQ. DNA of the CDR3: TGCGCCAGCAGCTTGTGGGGAGGACTACCCGCCACCTACGAGCAGTACTTC. Its translation: CASSLWGGLPATYEQYF.

The V call is TRBV19, the J call TRBJ1-2, with D uncertain. From germline, CDR1 is LNHDA and CDR2 SQIVND (reference sequence). V lost 4 bases, J lost 3 bases, and 9 bases lay in between. This CDR3 comprises 13 residues. This chain's CDR3 is CASSKEGDYGYTF. DNA of the CDR3: TGTGCCAGTAGTAAAGAGGGTGACTATGGCTACACCTTC.

A note on this clonotype: This is likely a read error, given that the CDR3 carries no conserved phenylalanine or tryptophan at its end. The limits of the CDR3 on the DNA are not certain, so only TCRdb's listed CDR3 is given. This rearrangement joins TRBV7-9 to TRBJ1-1. The germline gives CDR1 SEHNR, CDR2 FQNEAQ (reference sequence). Counting both end residues, the CDR3 totals 11 amino acids. This CDR3 reads CASSVDSYPVL.

V gene TRBV11-2 combines with J gene TRBJ2-1; D gene uncertain. V was cut by 0 bases and J by 3 bases, with 12 bases left in between. This CDR3 has 16 residues. CDR1 is SGHAT, CDR2 FQNNGV, per germline. The CDR3 reads CASSLELGRLYNEQFF. DNA of the CDR3: TGTGCCAGCAGCTTAGAGTTAGGCAGACTCTACAATGAGCAGTTCTTC. The complete variable domain, with remaining parts taken from reference TRBV11-2 and TRBJ2-1, reads EAGVAQSPRYKIIEKRQSVAFWCNPISGHATLYWYQQILGQGPKLLIQFQNNGVVDDSQLPKDRFSAERLKGVDSTLKIQPAKLEDSAVYLCASSLELGRLYNEQFFGPGTRLTVL.

This clonotype showed up just a few times. The V call is TRBV7-2, the J call TRBJ1-3; no firm D call. The CDR3 covers 15 residues. CDR1 and CDR2 (germline): SGHTA, FQGNSA. Deletions cut 4 bases from V and 0 bases from J, with 10 bases between. Written as DNA, the CDR3 is TGTGCCAGCAGCTCCCGTTCGGGCTCTGGAAACACCATATATTTT. Translating gives CASSSRSGSGNTIYF. Complete variable domain (other parts from reference TRBV7-2 and TRBJ1-3): GAGVSQSPSNKVTEKGKDVELRCDPISGHTALYWYRQSLGQGLEFLIYFQGNSAPDKSGLPSDRFSAERTGGSVSTLTIQRTQQEDSAVYLCASSSRSGSGNTIYFGEGSWLTVV.

The chain joins TRBV7-6 to TRBJ2-5; 8 nucleotides align to TRBD1. V lost 5 bases and J lost 4; bases outside the gene matches: 12. The CDR3 has 16 amino acids. Germline V gene sequence: CDR1 SGHVS, CDR2 FNYEAQ. The CDR3 reads CASSVTSGGGRETQYF. The CDR3 DNA sequence: TGTGCCAGCAGCGTAACATCAGGGGGCGGGCGAGAGACCCAGTACTTC.

This clonotype has at least ten counts. The V and J genes are TRBV6-2 or TRBV6-3 and TRBJ2-7, with 14 positions matching TRBD2. This CDR3 region has 16 residues. V gave up 6 bases and J gave up 3 bases; unmatched junction bases: 7. Germline-derived CDR1 and CDR2 are MNHEY and SVGEGT. The CDR3 spells CASRQPGTSGSYEQYV. The CDR3 DNA sequence: TGTGCCAGCAGGCAACCCGGGACTAGCGGGAGCTACGAGCAGTACGTC.

This clonotype has more than one count but fewer than ten. This sequence joins TRBV15 and TRBJ1-5; 7 bases are shared with TRBD1. Germline V lookup: CDR1 LNHNV, CDR2 YYDKDF (reference sequence). V was clipped by 5 bases and J by 6 bases; unmatched bases: 7. This CDR3 contains 14 residues. The DNA for the CDR3 is TGTGCCACCAGCCCTGGACAGGAGCTTCAGCCCCAGCATTTT. It yields the protein CATSPGQELQPQHF.

This clonotype showed up many times. The CDR3: CASSLGRQNEQFF. The CDR3 bases are TGTGCCAGCAGCTTGGGGCGTCAGAATGAGCAGTTCTTC. The chain couples TRBV5-8 to TRBJ2-1; unclear D gene. The ends were cut back, 0 bases at V and 7 bases at J, with 8 bases in the middle. The CDR3 loop spans 13 amino acids. The germline gives CDR1 SGHTS, CDR2 YDEGEE. Full variable domain (rest looked up from reference TRBV5-8 and TRBJ2-1): EAGVTQSPTHLIKTRGQQATLRCSPISGHTSVYWYQQALGLGLQFLLWYDEGEERNRGNFPPRFSGRQFPNYSSELNVNALELEDSALYLCASSLGRQNEQFFGPGTRLTVL.

The CDR3 loop reads CASRDGADEKLFF. CDR3 coding DNA: TGTGCCAGCCGGGACGGGGCGGATGAAAAACTGTTTTTT. The chain links TRBV25-1 to TRBJ1-4; TRBD1 is a possible D gene (5 bases). V was trimmed by 8 bases and J by 6 bases, leaving 13 bases between them. CDR1 is MGHDK and CDR2 is SYGVNS in the germline V gene. CDR3 length equals 13 residues.

This clonotype was seen a single time. The rearrangement uses TRBV19 and TRBJ1-1; D not certain. Trimming took off 3 bases at V and 6 bases at J, with 5 bases between the two ends. The CDR3 loop spans 11 amino acids. Germline CDR1 is LNHDA and CDR2 is SQIVND (reference sequence). The CDR3 bases are TGTGCCAGTAGTATCGCTGCTGAAGCTTTCTTT. It specifies CASSIAAEAFF.

This clonotype was recorded at least ten times. The V call is TRBV16, the J call TRBJ1-5, with D uncertain. V was shortened by 0 bases and J by 2 bases, with 11 bases between the two germline ends. CDR1 and CDR2 from the germline V gene are KGHSY and FQNENV. This CDR3 comprises 16 residues. As DNA, the CDR3 is TGTGCCAGCAGCCAATCGGATTTCTGGGGCAATCAGCCCCAGCATTTT. This translates into CASSQSDFWGNQPQHF.

This clonotype was detected only a few times. A read error may produce the germline difference seen at one junction end. The V call is TRBV6-5, the J call TRBJ2-2; D gene uncertain. Germline-derived CDR1 and CDR2 are MNHEY and SVGAGI. The length of the CDR3 is 11 residues. This CDR3 is CAISETGELFF. The CDR3 nucleotides are TGTGCCATCAGTGAGACAGGGGAGCTGTTTTTT.

This sequence joins TRBV10-1 and TRBJ2-1, with D perhaps matching TRBD2 (7 bases). From germline, CDR1 is WNHNN and CDR2 SYGVQD (reference sequence). Between the trimmed V and J ends, which lost 8 bases and 5 bases, there was a span of 19 bases. The CDR3 loop spans 15 amino acids. The CDR3, as DNA: TGCGCCAGCTCTCAGGGGACTATACTCGACAATGAGCAGTTCTTC. Translated: CASSQGTILDNEQFF.

At least ten counts were recorded for this clonotype. This chain uses TRBV6-6 with TRBJ1-1; D possibly corresponds to TRBD1 (5 bases). Germline V gene data show CDR1 as MNHNY and CDR2 as SVGAGI (reference sequence). This CDR3 spans 17 amino acids. Deletions cut 0 bases from V and 0 bases from J, with 14 bases between. The CDR3 reads CASSYSNRLTMNTEAFF. The CDR3, as DNA: TGTGCCAGCAGTTACTCTAACAGGCTAACTATGAACACTGAAGCTTTCTTT.